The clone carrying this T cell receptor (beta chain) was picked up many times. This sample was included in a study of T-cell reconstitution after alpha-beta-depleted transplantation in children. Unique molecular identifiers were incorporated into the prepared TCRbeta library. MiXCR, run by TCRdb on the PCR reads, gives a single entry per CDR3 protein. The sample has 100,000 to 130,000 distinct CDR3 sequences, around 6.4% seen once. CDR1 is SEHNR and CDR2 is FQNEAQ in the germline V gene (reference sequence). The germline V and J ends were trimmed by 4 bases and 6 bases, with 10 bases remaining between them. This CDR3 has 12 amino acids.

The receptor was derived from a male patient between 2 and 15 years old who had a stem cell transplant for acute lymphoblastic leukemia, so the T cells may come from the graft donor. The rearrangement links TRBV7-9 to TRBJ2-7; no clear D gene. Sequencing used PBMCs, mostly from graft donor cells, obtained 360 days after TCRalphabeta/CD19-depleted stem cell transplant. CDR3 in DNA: TGTGCCAGCAGCTCCGGTCTTAGCGAGCAGTACTTC. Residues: CASSSGLSEQYF.